The T cell receptor beta chain under discussion was sequenced for a study of blood T cell repertoires in COVID-19. About the study: The United States, Italy and Spain supplied acute and convalescent COVID-19 samples.

Germline V CDR1 and CDR2: MNHEY, SMNVEV (reference sequence). Trimming removed 8 bases from V and 3 bases from J, with 8 bases in between. The CDR3 spans 13 residues. This table comes from immunoSEQ multiplex PCR, and its TCRdb copy is limited to in-frame clones, with some not included. The profile shows 200,000 or so clones, around 77% of them singletons. The chain joins TRBV27 to TRBJ2-6, with D maybe TRBD2 (5 bases). This TCR came from a man aged 60 to 75 with active or convalescent COVID-19. The sequenced material came from peripheral blood. For the CDR3, the DNA is TGTGCCAGCGCTGAGGGTGGGGCCAACGTCCTGACTTTC. It encodes CASAEGGANVLTF.